This TCR beta chain comes out of a study of blood T cell repertoires in COVID-19 (dated by TCRdb to 2018 to 2021). For the wider study: Collaborator samples came from the United States, Italy and Spain and covered acute and convalescent phases of COVID-19. A de-identified subject ID, COVID-19 status, age in years and sex were almost always included in the sample metadata. The samples were drawn from the first 160 participants of the ongoing ImmuneRACE study and from over 950 subjects provided by 6 global collaborators. Subjects who had been exposed to COVID-19, were actively infected with it, or had recovered from it provided the deeply sampled blood TCRbeta repertoires that made up the dataset. The material from the prospective study consisted of cDNA or gDNA derived from T cells, B-cell-depleted T cells, or PBMCs. HLA class I and class II types, where available, came from metadata supplied by the sample provider rather than from assay-based typing. The repertoires were released in a freely available public database intended as a resource for research on the immune response to SARS-CoV-2.

A remark on this clone: No antigen is known for it. It has no much larger one-base neighbor in the sample; base qualities were not kept.

Each collaborating institution followed its own protocols to collect whole blood in K2EDTA tubes. Collaborator samples were shipped for TCRbeta analysis as frozen whole blood, isolated PBMCs, or DNA extracted from either sample type. The full study reports these points: The quantity of clinical and demographic metadata differed by source and by participant and was supplied without curation.

The immunoSEQ Assay, a bias-controlled multiplex PCR, was used to amplify TCRbeta CDR3 regions from genomic DNA. The authors' analysis ran thus. The number of nucleated cells in each sample was estimated by amplification of reference gene primers within the assay. To quantify the absolute abundance of each unique TCRbeta CDR3 rearrangement, sequence reads were collapsed and filtered. Productive Simpson clonality was computed per sample as the square root of Simpson's diversity index over productive rearrangements. Drawn from immuneACCESS, this table holds only the in-frame rearrangements with V and J called that TCRdb kept. Clones are partly lost; checked studies trace under half to an unresolved V gene and leave the rest unexplained. The DNA was the basis for D and trimming; V, J and clone size are from that table. In all, the sample holds about 260,000 clones, and around 84% of those were seen once. 4% to 4.5% of the sample goes to the ten largest clones.

Looking up the germline V gene (reference sequence) yields CDR1 MNHEY and CDR2 SMNVEV. The CDR3 holds 15 amino acids from the cysteine to the phenylalanine. Only the CDR3 DNA stays, 45 bases, in frame from base 1. The junction carries 14 bases between V and J, which are trimmed by 3 bases and 2 bases respectively. The sequence was collected from a man in his sixties with acute or convalescent COVID-19. Sequenced: peripheral blood. The sequence joins TRBV27 to TRBJ2-7; D gene: possibly TRBD2, on 6 matching bases. In nucleotides, the sequence is TGTGCCAGCAGTTTGCAGTACAGCGGGCCCTACGAGCAGTACTTC. Its product reads: CASSLQYSGPYEQYF.